Below, 32 T cell receptor beta chains from the same sample are listed, as sequenced in a study of graft-versus-host responses after intestinal transplantation. Produced via immunoSEQ multiplex PCR; TCRdb's table is partial and in-frame only. The repertoire holds approximately 28,000 clones, with roughly nine tenths as singletons. This specimen consisted of PBMCs, obtained approximately 460 days after intestinal transplantation. These receptors came from a human patient who received an intestinal transplant, so some T cells may come from the graft donor.

This chain joins TRBV4-2 and TRBJ2-1, with 8 bases aligning to TRBD2. CDR1 is LGHNA, CDR2 YNFKEQ, per germline. The junction had 6 bases not matched to a gene; V was cut back by 0 bases and J by 8 bases. This CDR3 comprises 15 residues. CDR3 bases: TGTGCCAGCAGCCAAGATGGGACTAGACGGCATGAGCAGTTCTTC. It encodes CASSQDGTRRHEQFF.

This clone has a single count. This chain connects TRBV15 to TRBJ2-5, with TRBD1 identical over 9 bases. With the DNA end fitting TRBJ2-7 better, the J assignment may be wrong. The CDR3 totals 12 residues. CDR1 and CDR2 from the germline V gene are LNHNV and YYDKDF (reference sequence). The CDR3 DNA sequence: TGTGCCACCGCCGGGACAGGGAACGAGCAGTACTTC. As protein: CATAGTGNEQYF.

This chain connects TRBV30 to TRBJ2-2; D not resolved. Trimming stripped 5 bases from V and 7 bases from J, with 8 bases between. CDR3 size: 11 residues. The germline V gene has CDR1 GTSNPN and CDR2 SVGIG (reference sequence). The CDR3 protein is CAWGRVGELFF. The CDR3 nucleotides are TGTGCCTGGGGACGAGTCGGGGAGCTGTTTTTT. Full variable domain (outside the CDR3, taken from reference TRBV30 and TRBJ2-2): SQTIHQWPATLVQPVGSPLSLECTVEGTSNPNLYWYRQAAGRGLQLLFYSVGIGQISSEVPQNLSASRPQDRQFILSSKKLLLSDSGFYLCAWGRVGELFFGEGSRLTVL.

This chain connects TRBV5-6 to TRBJ2-2; the D is unclear. Germline CDR1 and CDR2: SGHDT and YYEEEE. V was pared by 4 bases and J by 2 bases, with 3 bases between. The CDR3 runs to 12 residues. The CDR3 coding sequence is TGTGCCAGCAGCCCAAACACCGGGGAGCTGTTTTTT. It yields the protein CASSPNTGELFF.

This clone was detected a few times. The V call is TRBV6-5, the J call TRBJ1-2; D possibly corresponds to TRBD1 (5 bases). This CDR3 region has 14 residues. V lost 5 bases, J lost 5 bases, and 15 bases lay in between. Per germline, CDR1 MNHEY and CDR2 SVGAGI. The CDR3 DNA reads TGTGCCAGCAGTGAAAAGGCCAGGGAGTATGGCTACACCTTC. This translates into CASSEKAREYGYTF.

This sequence joins TRBV28 and TRBJ2-7, with D possibly being TRBD2 (5 bases). The germline V gene encodes CDR1 MDHEN and CDR2 SYDVKM. The CDR3 runs 16 residues. The V and J ends lost 4 bases and 0 bases respectively, with 16 bases between them. In nucleotides, the CDR3 is TGTGCCAGCAGTTCCCACGGAGGCGGAAGCTCCTACGAGCAGTACTTC. Its translation is CASSSHGGGSSYEQYF.

The chain has TRBV28 and TRBJ2-7; tentative D call: TRBD2 (7 bases). Germline V gene sequence: CDR1 MDHEN, CDR2 SYDVKM. V lost 0 bases and J 5 bases, leaving 14 bases between the germline ends. CDR3 length: 15 amino acids. The CDR3, as DNA: TGTGCCAGCAGTTTATGGCGGGGGCCGTCAGACGAGCAGTACTTC. It specifies CASSLWRGPSDEQYF. Using reference TRBV28 and TRBJ2-7 for the parts outside the CDR3, the full variable domain is DVKVTQSSRYLVKRTGEKVFLECVQDMDHENMFWYRQDPGLGLRLIYFSYDVKMKEKGDIPEGYSVSREKKERFSLILESASTNQTSMYLCASSLWRGPSDEQYFGPGTRLTVT.

The gene calls are TRBV4-3 and TRBJ2-1, with TRBD2 identical over 15 bases. V was clipped by 4 bases and J by 8 bases; unmatched bases: 3. CDR1 and CDR2 from the germline V gene are LGHNA and YSLEER. The length of the CDR3 is 15 residues. This CDR3 reads CASSPGLAGGDEQFF. As DNA, the CDR3 is TGCGCCAGCAGCCCAGGACTAGCGGGGGGGGATGAGCAGTTCTTC.

This sequence joins TRBV25-1 and TRBJ2-5; 7 bases map to TRBD1. The CDR3 is 13 amino acids. In germline, CDR1 is MGHDK, CDR2 SYGVNS. Unmatched junction bases numbered 16, after V lost 8 bases and J lost 13 bases. CDR3 DNA sequence: TGTGCCAGCGGTGGCTTCGGGACAGCGGTGTGGTACTTC. This sequence encodes CASGGFGTAVWYF.

The chain is built from TRBV10-3 and TRBJ2-6, with D maybe TRBD2 (5 bases). Looked up from germline, CDR1 is ENHRY and CDR2 is SYGVKD. Trimming cost V 0 bases and J 1 base, with 10 bases left between them. The CDR3 is made up of 17 amino acids. This chain's CDR3 is CAISESTRGSGANVLTF. In DNA form, the CDR3 reads TGTGCCATCAGTGAGTCGACTCGAGGGTCTGGGGCCAACGTCCTGACTTTC.

Only one count was recorded for this clone. The J gene is TRBJ2-7, the V gene TRBV9; possible D gene TRBD1, 6 bases. CDR1 is SGDLS and CDR2 is YYNGEE in the germline V gene. V lost 0 bases and J 6 bases, leaving 16 bases between the germline ends. This CDR3 is built from 15 residues. The CDR3 DNA sequence: TGTGCCAGCAGCGTAGATGGGACAACCGCTTTCGAGCAGTACTTC. Amino acid sequence: CASSVDGTTAFEQYF.

About this clone itself: This sample includes further DNA sequences coding for the same CDR3. The V call is TRBV20-1, the J call TRBJ2-1; D call uncertain. This CDR3 comprises 11 residues. The germline V gene has CDR1 DFQATT and CDR2 SNEGSKA (reference sequence). V dropped 3 bases and J dropped 4 bases, with 4 bases sitting between them. CDR3 coding DNA: TGCAGTGCTAGGGAATACAATGAGCAGTTCTTC. It yields the protein CSAREYNEQFF.

The chain joins TRBV5-5 to TRBJ1-4; D remains ambiguous. The germline V and J ends were trimmed by 0 bases and 3 bases, with 6 bases remaining between them. This CDR3 spans 14 amino acids. Germline lookup yields CDR1 SGHKS and CDR2 YYEKEE (reference sequence). CDR3 coding DNA: TGTGCCAGCAGCTTGGCCAGCCCTAATGAAAAACTGTTTTTT. Its translation is CASSLASPNEKLFF.

The rearrangement joins TRBV6-5 to TRBJ1-5; D remains unclear. Trimming pared 4 bases from V and 7 bases from J, leaving 17 bases between. Germline CDR1 MNHEY, CDR2 SVGAGI. This CDR3 spans 15 amino acids. The CDR3 loop reads CASSSIRRVKQPQHF. The DNA of the CDR3 is TGTGCCAGCAGTTCCATCCGGAGGGTAAAACAGCCCCAGCATTTT.

The chain is built from TRBV9 and TRBJ1-1; no clear D gene. The CDR3 runs to 15 residues. The V and J ends lost 1 base and 0 bases respectively, with 10 bases between them. The germline V gene encodes CDR1 SGDLS and CDR2 YYNGEE. The CDR3 sequence is CASSVSGSMNTEAFF. The CDR3 region has the DNA TGTGCCAGCAGCGTAAGTGGCAGCATGAACACTGAAGCTTTCTTT.

The rearrangement joins TRBV19 to TRBJ2-1; the match to TRBD2 covers 7 bases. The V gene end was trimmed by 5 bases and the J gene end by 3 bases; junction bases not matched to a gene: 7. The length of the CDR3 is 15 residues. Germline V gene lookup returns CDR1 LNHDA and CDR2 SQIVND (reference sequence). The CDR3 sequence is CASSFRLADYNEQFF. CDR3 nucleotide sequence: TGTGCCAGTAGTTTTAGGCTAGCGGACTACAATGAGCAGTTCTTC.

The chain links TRBV11-3 to TRBJ2-1; 11 nucleotides align to TRBD1. Germline CDR1 SGHNT, CDR2 YENEEA. There are 16 residues in the CDR3. The V gene end was trimmed by 0 bases and the J gene end by 5 bases; junction bases not matched to a gene: 3. CDR3: CASSLEGQGGNNEQFF. CDR3 DNA: TGTGCCAGCAGCTTAGAGGGACAGGGGGGGAACAATGAGCAGTTCTTC.

This rearrangement joins TRBV4-1 to TRBJ1-2, with D perhaps matching TRBD1 (5 bases). V gave up 0 bases and J gave up 4 bases, with 12 bases separating them. CDR1 MGHRA and CDR2 YSYEKL come from the germline V gene. The CDR3 runs to 15 residues. CDR3 nucleotides: TGCGCCAGCAGCCAAGATCGGGGGGTGGGCTATGGCTACACCTTC. It encodes CASSQDRGVGYGYTF.

This clone turned up a few times. V gene TRBV23-1 combines with J gene TRBJ2-5, with D perhaps TRBD1 (5 bases). TRBV23-1 is filed as an ORF, its function uncertain. CDR3 length: 13 amino acids. DNA for the CDR3: TGCGGCCTAGACAGCCGGTACCAAGAGACCCAGTACTTC. Amino acid sequence: CGLDSRYQETQYF.

The CDR3 spells CASSVGGGHYDNEQFF. The CDR3 coding sequence is TGTGCCAGCAGCGTAGGCGGAGGACACTATGACAATGAGCAGTTCTTC. The rearrangement uses TRBV9 and TRBJ2-1; D tentatively fits TRBD1 or TRBD2 (5 bases each). With 0 bases removed from V and 5 bases from J, the gap between germline ends came to 15 bases. The CDR3 length is 16 residues. Germline loops: CDR1 SGDLS, CDR2 YYNGEE.

The J gene is TRBJ1-6, the V gene TRBV9; TRBD1 matches at 9 bases. V shed 0 bases, J shed 1 base, and the junction held 5 bases outside the gene matches. In germline, CDR1 is SGDLS, CDR2 YYNGEE. The CDR3 sequence is 18 residues long. The CDR3 coding sequence is TGTGCCAGCAGCGTAGAACAGGGGGCGCCGTCCTATAATTCACCCCTCCACTTT. Translated, it gives CASSVEQGAPSYNSPLHF.

The chain recombines TRBV19 with TRBJ1-1; 8 nucleotides align to TRBD1. Per the germline V gene, CDR1 is LNHDA and CDR2 is SQIVND (reference sequence). This CDR3 comprises 12 residues. The V segment lost 5 bases and the J segment 6 bases; nucleotides outside the gene matches: 2. The CDR3 sequence: CASSLQGAEAFF. The CDR3 DNA sequence: TGTGCCAGTAGTTTACAGGGGGCTGAAGCTTTCTTT.

The CDR3: CASSIEAAAGYTF. DNA of the CDR3: TGTGCCAGTAGTATAGAAGCGGCGGCAGGCTACACCTTC. The genes are TRBV19 and TRBJ1-2; the D is unclear. There are 13 residues in the CDR3. V was clipped by 0 bases and J by 8 bases, with 10 bases between them. CDR1 and CDR2 from the germline V gene are LNHDA and SQIVND (reference sequence).

The V call is TRBV4-2, the J call TRBJ2-7; 8 bases are a match to TRBD1. Germline V lookup: CDR1 LGHNA, CDR2 YNFKEQ. The V segment lost 2 bases and the J segment 6 bases; nucleotides outside the gene matches: 6. This CDR3 comprises 14 residues. CDR3 protein: CASSQTSGGGEQYF. The CDR3 region has the DNA TGTGCCAGCAGCCAAACCTCAGGGGGCGGCGAGCAGTACTTC.

This clone was detected only a few times. V usage is TRBV6-4 and J usage is TRBJ2-3; 8 bases agree with TRBD2. The CDR3 consists of 20 residues. J lost 4 bases, V lost 2 bases, and 20 bases had no gene match. CDR1 is MRHNA and CDR2 is SNTAGT in the germline V gene. The CDR3 region is CASSDAIQSRGTSIADTQYF. In DNA, the CDR3 is TGTGCCAGCAGTGACGCGATACAGTCAAGGGGGACTAGTATCGCAGATACGCAGTATTTT.

The V call is TRBV30, the J call TRBJ2-2; 11 bases are a match to TRBD1. There are 15 residues in the CDR3. V trimming: 2 bases; J trimming: 7 bases; junction bases outside the gene matches: 6. Germline lookup yields CDR1 GTSNPN and CDR2 SVGIG (reference sequence). This CDR3 reads CAWSTGQGAGGELFF. The CDR3 DNA reads as TGTGCCTGGAGTACCGGACAGGGGGCTGGCGGGGAGCTGTTTTTT.

Only one count was recorded for this clone. The chain links TRBV28 to TRBJ1-1, with D maybe TRBD1 (5 bases). The V end was cut by 3 bases, the J end by 5 bases, with 16 bases between. The CDR3 is 15 amino acids. Germline V gene sequence: CDR1 MDHEN, CDR2 SYDVKM. The CDR3 region is CASSFGENWGTEAFF. As DNA, the CDR3 is TGTGCCAGCAGTTTTGGGGAGAATTGGGGGACTGAAGCTTTCTTT.

This clone was recorded once. The chain couples TRBV19 to TRBJ2-7, with 9 nucleotides matching TRBD1. The CDR3 consists of 14 residues. Germline CDR1 is LNHDA and CDR2 is SQIVND (reference sequence). Unmatched junction bases numbered 5, after V lost 5 bases and J lost 3 bases. DNA of the CDR3: TGTGCCAGTAGTGCACCGGGACAGGGCTACGAGCAGTACTTC. It is translated as CASSAPGQGYEQYF.

The table lists this clone with a few counts. V and J are TRBV19 and TRBJ1-3; D possibly corresponds to TRBD1 (5 bases). V was clipped by 4 bases and J by 3 bases, with 19 bases between them. Germline V gives CDR1 LNHDA, CDR2 SQIVND (reference sequence). This CDR3 region has 17 residues. CDR3 DNA sequence: TGTGCCAGTAGTACCGGACAACTAAGGGGTGTTGGAAACACCATATATTTT. Protein product: CASSTGQLRGVGNTIYF.

The CDR3 DNA follows: TGTGCCACCTCCCCCCGGGGGAGCAGTTCACCCCTCCACTTT. It encodes CATSPRGSSSPLHF. The V call is TRBV19, the J call TRBJ1-6; perhaps TRBD1 as D (5 bases). The CDR3 spans 14 residues. Looked up from germline, CDR1 is LNHDA and CDR2 is SQIVND (reference sequence). Trimming left V 10 bases short and J 9 bases short, with 19 bases between.

Comment on this clone: An end of the junction differs from the germline gene, which may be a read error. The chain carries TRBV27 and TRBJ2-7; no firm D call. This CDR3 is 13 amino acids long. CDR1 is MNHEY, CDR2 SMNVEV, per germline (reference sequence). This CDR3 is CVSSLSSTGEQYF. Here the CDR3 DNA reads TGTGTCAGCAGTTTATCCAGTACTGGGGAGCAGTACTTC.

The chain has TRBV6-5 and TRBJ1-2; weak D call: TRBD1 (5 bases). CDR1 and CDR2 (germline): MNHEY, SVGAGI. The V end lost 5 bases, the J end lost 7 bases, and 11 bases lay between the germline ends. This CDR3 is 12 amino acids long. CDR3 protein: CASSEGRGGYTF. The CDR3 region has the DNA TGTGCCAGCAGTGAGGGAAGGGGTGGCTACACCTTC.